Each of the 3 T cell receptor beta chains below was sequenced from the same sample in a study of shared clonotypes between healthy human individuals. Produced via immunoSEQ multiplex PCR; TCRdb's table is partial and in-frame only. The repertoire consists of about 490,000 clones, with about 85% occurring once and the leading ten covering more than 9.5%. The sequenced sample consisted of PBMCs. The receptors originated from a woman in her thirties or forties in good health. Some clones in this sample may be carry-over from other donors' samples.

In this sample, this clone turned up a few times. This chain joins TRBV5-1 and TRBJ1-3; unclear D gene. With 1 base removed from V and 1 base from J, the gap between germline ends came to 9 bases. The CDR3 runs 15 residues. CDR1 and CDR2 (germline): SGHRS, YFSETQ. CDR3 coding DNA: TGCGCCAGCAGCTTGTTTGCTGGGTCTGGAAACACCATATATTTT. Its translation is CASSLFAGSGNTIYF.

This clone was seen just once. A far larger clone is one base from this, pointing to a likely read error. Other DNA sequences in this sample translate to the same CDR3. V usage is TRBV6-1 and J usage is TRBJ2-7; 7 bases align to TRBD1. The CDR3 is made up of 15 amino acids. Germline lookup yields CDR1 MNHNS and CDR2 SASEGT. The CDR3 loop reads CASSVGTANTYEQYF. CDR3 DNA sequence: TGTGCCAGTAGTGTAGGGACAGCTAACACCTACGAGCAGTACTTC.

Remarks on this clone: It differs at one base from a far larger clone, so likely a read error. V is TRBV4-1 and J is TRBJ2-7; 11 bases match TRBD1. CDR3 length: 15 residues. The germline CDR1 and CDR2 sequences are MGHRA and YSYEKL. The CDR3 reads CSSSQQGTGGYEQYF. CDR3 in DNA: TGCTCCAGCAGCCAACAAGGGACAGGGGGATACGAGCAGTACTTC.